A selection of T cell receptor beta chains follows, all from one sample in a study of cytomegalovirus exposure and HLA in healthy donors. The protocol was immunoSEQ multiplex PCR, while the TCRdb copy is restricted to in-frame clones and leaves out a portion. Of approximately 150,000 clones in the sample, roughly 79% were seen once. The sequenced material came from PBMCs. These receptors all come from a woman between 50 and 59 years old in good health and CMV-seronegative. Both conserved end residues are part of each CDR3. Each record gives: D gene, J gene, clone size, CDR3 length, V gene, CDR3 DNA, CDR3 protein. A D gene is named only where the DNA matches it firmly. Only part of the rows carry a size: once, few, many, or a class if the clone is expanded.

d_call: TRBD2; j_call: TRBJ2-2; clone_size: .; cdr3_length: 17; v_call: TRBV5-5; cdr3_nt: TGTGCCAGCAGCTTGCGGCTAGCGGGGGGGAACACCGGGGAGCTGTTTTTT; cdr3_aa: CASSLRLAGGNTGELFF
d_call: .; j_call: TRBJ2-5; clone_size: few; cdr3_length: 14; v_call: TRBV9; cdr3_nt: TGTGCCAGCAGCGTAGTTAGCGGCCAAGAGACCCAGTACTTC; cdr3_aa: CASSVVSGQETQYF
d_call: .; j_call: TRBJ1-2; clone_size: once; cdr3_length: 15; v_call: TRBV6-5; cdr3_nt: TGTGCCAGCAGTTACCAGGGGTCCGCAAAAGATGGCTACACCTTC; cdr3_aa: CASSYQGSAKDGYTF
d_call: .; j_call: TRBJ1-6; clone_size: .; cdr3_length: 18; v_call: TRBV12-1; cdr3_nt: TGTGCCAGCAGCTTGCGGACAGGCCTTAGCTCCTATAATTCACCCCTCCACTTT; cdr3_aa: CASSLRTGLSSYNSPLHF
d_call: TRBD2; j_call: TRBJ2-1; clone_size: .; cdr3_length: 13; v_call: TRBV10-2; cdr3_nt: TGCGCCGGCAGCGGGGGGATCGACAATGAGCAGTTCTTC; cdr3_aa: CAGSGGIDNEQFF
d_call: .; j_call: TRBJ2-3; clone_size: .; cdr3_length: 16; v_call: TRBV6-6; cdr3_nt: TGTGCCAGCAGTTACCCCGCTGGTAGCGGCACAGATACGCAGTATTTT; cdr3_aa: CASSYPAGSGTDTQYF
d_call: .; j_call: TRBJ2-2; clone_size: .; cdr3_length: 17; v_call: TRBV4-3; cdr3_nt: TGCGCCAGCAGCCAAGACCGGACAGCCTCGGGCACCGGGGAGCTGTTTTTT; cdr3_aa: CASSQDRTASGTGELFF
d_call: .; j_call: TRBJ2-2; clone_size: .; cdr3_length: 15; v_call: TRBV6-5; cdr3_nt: TGTGCCAGCAGTTATACCGGTTCTAGGGGCGGGGAGCTGTTTTTT; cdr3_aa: CASSYTGSRGGELFF
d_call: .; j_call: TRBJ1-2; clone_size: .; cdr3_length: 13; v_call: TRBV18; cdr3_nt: TGTGCCAGCTCAGCGGGACGGATCTATGGCTACACCTTC; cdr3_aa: CASSAGRIYGYTF
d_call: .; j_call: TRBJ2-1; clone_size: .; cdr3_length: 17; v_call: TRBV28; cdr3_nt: TGTGCCAGCAGTTTATTGGGCGGAGCGGGTATAACCAAGGGGGCGTTCTTC; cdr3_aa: CASSLLGGAGITKGAFF
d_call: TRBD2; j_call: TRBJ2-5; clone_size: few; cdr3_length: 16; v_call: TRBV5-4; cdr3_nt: TGTGCCAGCAGCAATGGTGGGCCTAGCGGGCAAGAGACCCAGTACTTC; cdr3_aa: CASSNGGPSGQETQYF
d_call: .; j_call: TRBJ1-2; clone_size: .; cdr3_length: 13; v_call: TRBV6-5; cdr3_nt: TGTGCCAGCAGACGGGGGACTAACTATGGCTACACCTTC; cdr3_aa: CASRRGTNYGYTF
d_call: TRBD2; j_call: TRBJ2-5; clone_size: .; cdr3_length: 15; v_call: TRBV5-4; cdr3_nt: TGTGCCAGCAGCACAACTAGCGGGAGCAGGGAGACCCAGTACTTC; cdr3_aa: CASSTTSGSRETQYF
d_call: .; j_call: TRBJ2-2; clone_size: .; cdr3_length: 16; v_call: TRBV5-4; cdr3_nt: TGTGCCAGCAGTTTCATGAGACAGGCTAACACCGGGGAGCTGTTTTTT; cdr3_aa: CASSFMRQANTGELFF
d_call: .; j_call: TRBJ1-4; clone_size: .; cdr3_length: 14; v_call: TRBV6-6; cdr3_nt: TGTGCCAGCCAGAGGGGGGGCGCAGGTGAAAAACTGTTTTTT; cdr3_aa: CASQRGGAGEKLFF
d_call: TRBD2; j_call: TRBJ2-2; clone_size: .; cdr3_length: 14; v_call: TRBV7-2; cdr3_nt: TGTGCCAGCTCCGGACTAGCGGGAGCCGGGGAGCTGTTTTTT; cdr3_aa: CASSGLAGAGELFF
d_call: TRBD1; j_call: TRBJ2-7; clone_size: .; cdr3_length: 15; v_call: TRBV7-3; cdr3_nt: TGTGCCAGCAGCCGGGGACAGGGGGAAACCTACGAGCAGTACTTC; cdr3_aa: CASSRGQGETYEQYF
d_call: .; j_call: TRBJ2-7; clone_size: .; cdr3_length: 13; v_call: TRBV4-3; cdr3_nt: TGCGCCAGCAGCCAGAGTCCATCCTACGAGCAGTACTTC; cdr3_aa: CASSQSPSYEQYF
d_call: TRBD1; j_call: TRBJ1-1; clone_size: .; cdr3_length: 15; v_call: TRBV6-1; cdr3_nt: TGTGCCAGCACTCGCGTAGGGACAGTCAACACTGAAGCTTTCTTT; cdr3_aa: CASTRVGTVNTEAFF
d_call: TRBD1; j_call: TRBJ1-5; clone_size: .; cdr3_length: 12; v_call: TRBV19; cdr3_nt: TGTGCCAGTAGTATAGTGGGACAGGGACCGCATTTT; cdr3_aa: CASSIVGQGPHF
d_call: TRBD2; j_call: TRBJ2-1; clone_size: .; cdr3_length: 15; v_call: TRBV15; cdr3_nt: TGTGCCACCAGGGTGGGACTAGCGGGAAGCAATGAGCAGTTCTTC; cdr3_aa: CATRVGLAGSNEQFF
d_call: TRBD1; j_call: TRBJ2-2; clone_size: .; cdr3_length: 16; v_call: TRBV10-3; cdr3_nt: TGTGCCATCAGTGATGATAACAGGGGGAACACCGGGGAGCTGTTTTTT; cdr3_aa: CAISDDNRGNTGELFF
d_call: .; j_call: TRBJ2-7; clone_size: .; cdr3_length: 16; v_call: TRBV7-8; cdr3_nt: TGTGCCAGCAGCTTAGTTGCAGGGTACAGGGTTTCCGAGCAGTACTTC; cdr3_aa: CASSLVAGYRVSEQYF
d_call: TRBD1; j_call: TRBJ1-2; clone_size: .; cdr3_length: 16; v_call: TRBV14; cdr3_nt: TGTGCCAGCAGCCAAGGCCAGGGGGCCCCTTCCTATGGCTACACCTTC; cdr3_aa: CASSQGQGAPSYGYTF
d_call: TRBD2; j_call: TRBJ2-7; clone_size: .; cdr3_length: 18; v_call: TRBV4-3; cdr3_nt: TGCGCCAGCAGCCAAGAACTAGCGGGAGCTCTGTTGGTCTACGAGCAGTACTTC; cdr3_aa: CASSQELAGALLVYEQYF
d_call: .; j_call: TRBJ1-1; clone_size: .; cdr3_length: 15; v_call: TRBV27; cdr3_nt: TGTGCCAGCAGTCAGTACCCCGGGGGTGGGACTGAAGCTTTCTTT; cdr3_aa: CASSQYPGGGTEAFF
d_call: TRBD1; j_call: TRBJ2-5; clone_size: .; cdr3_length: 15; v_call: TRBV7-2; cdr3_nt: TGTGCCAGCAGCTTAGGGGGACAGGGAGCGGAGACCCAGTACTTC; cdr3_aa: CASSLGGQGAETQYF
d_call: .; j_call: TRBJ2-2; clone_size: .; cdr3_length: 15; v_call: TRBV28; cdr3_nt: TGTGCCAGCAGTTTTGTCCAGGCGAACACCGGGGAGCTGTTTTTT; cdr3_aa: CASSFVQANTGELFF
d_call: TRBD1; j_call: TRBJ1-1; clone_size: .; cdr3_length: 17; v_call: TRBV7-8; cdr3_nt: TGTGCCAGCAGCTGGATTCCGGAGGGGACAGAGAACACTGAAGCTTTCTTT; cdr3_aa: CASSWIPEGTENTEAFF
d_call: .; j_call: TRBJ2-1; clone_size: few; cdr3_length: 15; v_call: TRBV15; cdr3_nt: TGTGCCACCAGCAGTAAGAAGGGGTGGATCAATGAGCAGTTCTTC; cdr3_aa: CATSSKKGWINEQFF
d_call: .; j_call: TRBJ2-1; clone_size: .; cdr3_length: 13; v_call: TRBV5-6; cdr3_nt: TGTGCCAGCAGCTTGTCCAGCTACAATGAGCAGTTCTTC; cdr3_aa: CASSLSSYNEQFF
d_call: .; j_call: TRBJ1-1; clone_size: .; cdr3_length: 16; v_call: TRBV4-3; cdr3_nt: TGCGCCAGCAGCCTATCCGGACAGACTAAGAACACTGAAGCTTTCTTT; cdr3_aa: CASSLSGQTKNTEAFF
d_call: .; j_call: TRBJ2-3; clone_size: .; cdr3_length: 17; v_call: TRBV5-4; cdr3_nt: TGTGCTAGCAGCCCAAGGGGGCGGGAGGCGGGAACAGATACGCAGTATTTT; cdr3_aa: CASSPRGREAGTDTQYF
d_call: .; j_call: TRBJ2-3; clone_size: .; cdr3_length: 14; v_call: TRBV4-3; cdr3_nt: TGCGCCAGCAGCCAATACAGTGGCACAGATACGCAGTATTTT; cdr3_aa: CASSQYSGTDTQYF
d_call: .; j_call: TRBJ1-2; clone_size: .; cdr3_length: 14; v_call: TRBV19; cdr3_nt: TGTGCCAGTAACTTGGCAGGCGAAAACTATGGCTACACCTTC; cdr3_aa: CASNLAGENYGYTF
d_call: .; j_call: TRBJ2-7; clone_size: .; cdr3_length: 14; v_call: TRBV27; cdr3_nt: TGTGCCAGCAGAATAGGGGCTTACTCCTACGAGCAGTACTTC; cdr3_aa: CASRIGAYSYEQYF
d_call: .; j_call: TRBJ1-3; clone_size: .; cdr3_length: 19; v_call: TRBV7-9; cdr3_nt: TGTGCCAGCAGCTTATTTGGGGAACAATGGGGTTCCCCGGGGAACACCATATATTTT; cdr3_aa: CASSLFGEQWGSPGNTIYF
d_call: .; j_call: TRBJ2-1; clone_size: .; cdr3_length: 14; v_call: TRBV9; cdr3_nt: TGTGCCAGCAGCGTAGGCGGGACGGGCAATGAGCAGTTCTTC; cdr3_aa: CASSVGGTGNEQFF